The 6 T cell receptor beta chains below were found in one sample sequenced in a study of T-cell reconstitution after alpha-beta-depleted transplantation in children (dated by TCRdb to 2016 to 2018). Libraries were built with PCR. For sequencing, an Illumina HiSeq 2500 was employed. To normalize quantification of the TCRbeta repertoire, the TCR libraries were built with molecular barcoding that relied on unique molecular identifiers. TCRdb cleaned the public reads at Q25 with fastp, built clones with MiXCR and kept in-frame beta chains. Merged by CDR3 protein, the rows form single entries marked with the most common genes and DNA. This sample gives about 78,000 distinct CDR3 sequences in total; roughly 14% of them show up just once. The ten most abundant clones make up around a quarter of the sample. The treatment or condition label, read with the paper, signifies: allogeneic hematopoietic cell transplantation with graft depleted of TCRalphabeta T cells and CD19 B cells.

Sequencing used PBMCs, mostly from graft donor cells, obtained 180 days after TCRalphabeta/CD19-depleted stem cell transplant. These receptors were taken from a male patient aged 2 to 9 who had a stem cell transplant for acute lymphoblastic leukemia, so the T cells may come from the graft donor.

The table lists this clonotype with many counts. The V and J genes are TRBV4-3 and TRBJ2-2, with 11 bases that match TRBD2. The CDR3 extends over 17 amino acids. Germline CDR1 reads LGHNA; CDR2 reads YSLEER. V was pared by 0 bases and J by 4 bases, with 4 bases of the junction left unmatched. CDR3 sequence (DNA): TGCGCCAGCAGCCAAGATACTAGCGGGAGTTTCACCGGGGAGCTGTTTTTT. As protein: CASSQDTSGSFTGELFF.

This clonotype came up a few times. This chain uses TRBV7-2 with TRBJ2-7; D perhaps matches TRBD2 (5 bases). Trimming pared 1 base from V and 3 bases from J, leaving 10 bases between. This CDR3 has 14 amino acids. Germline values: CDR1 SGHTA, CDR2 FQGNSA. The CDR3 DNA sequence: TGTGCCAGCAGCTTAGAAACTAGGTTCTACGAGCAGTACTTC. Amino acid sequence: CASSLETRFYEQYF.

V gene TRBV14 combines with J gene TRBJ2-7, with D possibly TRBD1 on 5 matching bases. The CDR3 has 14 residues. V was cut by 4 bases and J by 5 bases, with 15 bases left in between. CDR1 SGHDN and CDR2 FVKESK come from the germline V gene. CDR3 residues: CASSPNPGWHEQYF. The CDR3 nucleotides are TGTGCCAGCAGCCCAAATCCAGGGTGGCACGAGCAGTACTTC.

The table lists this clonotype with a few counts. The V call is TRBV28, the J call TRBJ2-3; possible D gene TRBD2, 6 bases. Germline CDR1 reads MDHEN; CDR2 reads SYDVKM. Trimming took 10 bases from V and 2 from J, leaving 16 bases between them. The CDR3 has 14 residues. The CDR3: CAITGGFNTDTQYF. CDR3 nucleotide sequence: TGTGCCATCACAGGAGGGTTTAACACAGATACGCAGTATTTT.

This clonotype came up a few times. The V gene is TRBV7-8, the J gene TRBJ2-3; tentatively, D is TRBD2 (5 bases). V lost 5 bases and J 3 bases, leaving 15 bases between the germline ends. Germline values: CDR1 SGHVS, CDR2 FQNEAQ. The length of the CDR3 is 15 residues. CDR3 sequence reads: CASSAPRRGTDTQYF. CDR3 coding DNA: TGTGCCAGCAGCGCCCCTAGGAGAGGGACAGATACGCAGTATTTT. Supplemented by reference TRBV7-8 and TRBJ2-3, the full variable domain reads GAGVSQSPRYKVAKRGQDVALRCDPISGHVSLFWYQQALGQGPEFLTYFQNEAQLDKSGLPSDRFFAERPEGSVSTLKIQRTQQEDSAVYLCASSAPRRGTDTQYFGPGTRLTVL.

The V and J genes are TRBV28 and TRBJ1-2, with D possibly being TRBD1 (6 bases). V lost 2 bases to trimming and J lost 5 bases, with 6 bases between them. Germline V lookup: CDR1 MDHEN, CDR2 SYDVKM. CDR3 length: 12 residues. The chain's CDR3 is CASSLQGYGYTF. The CDR3, as DNA: TGTGCCAGCAGTTTACAGGGGTATGGCTACACCTTC.